The TCR beta chain described here comes from a study of early T cells in non-severe SARS-CoV-2 infection. Study findings and constraints: VDJdb matching favored anti-spike CD8 responses, missing private and CD4 specificities.

This clonotype was seen repeatedly, ten times or more. Its antigen is not known. Attachment of unique molecular identifiers to individual cDNA molecules was performed. TCRdb ran MiXCR on the 5' RACE reads and lists one entry per CDR3 protein. Of about 50,000 distinct CDR3 sequences in the sample, roughly a tenth were seen once. V was pared by 7 bases and J by 0 bases, with 16 bases between. CDR3 size: 16 residues. CDR1 and CDR2 from the germline V gene are MNHNY and SVGAGI (reference sequence). The gene calls are TRBV6-6 and TRBJ1-3; D is possibly TRBD1 (6 bases). This sequence was found in an adult who was a healthcare worker with PCR-confirmed SARS-CoV-2 infection or an uninfected control (not recorded which). The starting material was whole blood, obtained at baseline. The CDR3 spells CASKTRDKSSGNTIYF. The CDR3 DNA sequence: TGTGCCAGCAAGACCCGGGACAAGAGCTCTGGAAACACCATATATTTT.